This passage covers 29 T cell receptor beta chains from one sample sequenced in a study of blood T cell repertoires in COVID-19. Some clones are missing from TCRdb's copy, which holds only in-frame ones; the method was immunoSEQ multiplex PCR. This sample has around 250,000 clones, with approximately 83% found just once. The sample comprised PBMCs or T cells enriched from blood (not recorded which). The origin of the receptors is a woman aged 45-59 years who had recovered from COVID-19.

The V call is TRBV3-1 (or the pseudogene TRBV3-2), the J call TRBJ1-3; D gene unclear. The CDR3 sequence is 15 residues long. Trimming shortened V by 4 bases and J by 4 bases, and 14 bases separated the two germline ends. Germline loops: CDR1 LGHDT, CDR2 YNNKEL (reference sequence). The CDR3 DNA reads as TGTGCCAGCAGCCCCAACTGGTACGAGGGAAACACCATATATTTT. Its translation is CASSPNWYEGNTIYF.

The chain has TRBV5-4 and TRBJ1-6, with D uncertain. Trimming took off 0 bases at V and 5 bases at J, with 9 bases between the two ends. The CDR3 runs to 15 residues. Germline V CDR1 and CDR2: SGHNT, YYREEE (reference sequence). In nucleotides, the CDR3 is TGTGCCAGCAGCTTGGAACAGAACAATAATTCACCCCTCCACTTT. Translation: CASSLEQNNNSPLHF.

The chain recombines TRBV28 with TRBJ1-1; D remains ambiguous. Germline V gene lookup returns CDR1 MDHEN and CDR2 SYDVKM. Between the trimmed V and J ends, which lost 7 bases and 5 bases, there was a span of 14 bases. CDR3 length equals 13 residues. The CDR3 here is CASIDPLRTEAFF. The CDR3 bases are TGTGCCAGCATTGATCCACTGAGGACTGAAGCTTTCTTT.

The rearrangement joins TRBV5-8 to TRBJ1-1; D is perhaps TRBD1 (6 bases). The CDR3 contains 14 residues. The germline V gene has CDR1 SGHTS and CDR2 YDEGEE. Trimming shortened V by 3 bases and J by 3 bases, and 12 bases separated the two germline ends. The CDR3 loop reads CASSSGVRYTEAFF. The CDR3 DNA reads TGTGCCAGCAGCTCAGGGGTAAGGTACACTGAAGCTTTCTTT.

This clone was detected only a few times. J is TRBJ2-7 and V is TRBV27; 8 bases agree with TRBD2. This CDR3 is built from 16 residues. Germline V gene lookup returns CDR1 MNHEY and CDR2 SMNVEV (reference sequence). With V trimmed by 2 bases and J by 6 bases, 12 bases remained unmatched. The CDR3 here is CASSLAPGTRYGEQYF. The CDR3 DNA is TGTGCCAGCAGTTTAGCCCCGGGGACTAGATATGGCGAGCAGTACTTC.

The rearrangement uses TRBV4-2 and TRBJ2-1; D possibly corresponds to TRBD2 (5 bases). The germline V and J ends were trimmed by 5 bases and 7 bases, with 15 bases remaining between them. The V gene's germline CDR1 is LGHNA and CDR2 YNFKEQ. This CDR3 region has 14 residues. The CDR3 bases are TGTGCCAGCAGCTCTCGGCGGGTGGGGAATGAGCAGTTCTTC. Encoded protein: CASSSRRVGNEQFF.

This rearrangement joins TRBV11-2 to TRBJ2-3; possibly TRBD2 for D (5 bases). The V gene's germline CDR1 is SGHAT and CDR2 FQNNGV. The ends were cut back, 5 bases at V and 0 bases at J, with 12 bases in the middle. This CDR3 is built from 15 residues. The CDR3, as DNA: TGTGCCAGCAGCCCTCCGCGGGCTAGCACAGATACGCAGTATTTT. Encoded protein: CASSPPRASTDTQYF.

The gene calls are TRBV11-2 and TRBJ2-4; a possible D gene is TRBD1 (6 bases). Germline V gene data show CDR1 as SGHAT and CDR2 as FQNNGV. Trimming removed 2 bases at V and 9 bases at J, with 14 bases between. The CDR3 runs to 14 residues. This chain's CDR3 is CASSLSGTSSIQYF. In nucleotides, the CDR3 is TGTGCCAGCAGCTTATCCGGGACATCAAGCATTCAGTACTTC.

The chain joins TRBV3-1 (or the pseudogene TRBV3-2) to TRBJ2-2, with 12 nucleotides matching TRBD2. This CDR3 has 18 residues. The V segment lost 4 bases and the J segment 5 bases; nucleotides outside the gene matches: 11. Per germline, CDR1 LGHDT and CDR2 YNNKEL (reference sequence). CDR3 in amino acids: CASSPLGSLAGGTGELFF. The CDR3 DNA follows: TGTGCCAGCAGCCCCCTTGGATCGCTAGCGGGAGGGACCGGGGAGCTGTTTTTT.

The CDR3 loop is CSVEGRRGANEQFF. The CDR3 DNA is TGCAGCGTTGAGGGCAGGCGGGGGGCCAATGAGCAGTTCTTC. This chain joins TRBV29-1 and TRBJ2-1; TRBD2 agrees at 8 bases. Germline lookup yields CDR1 SQVTM and CDR2 ANQGSEA. The CDR3 contains 14 residues. V gave up 3 bases and J gave up 6 bases; unmatched junction bases: 7.

The chain combines TRBV9 with TRBJ2-7, with a possible D match to TRBD2 (6 bases). V gave up 3 bases and J gave up 0 bases, with 16 bases separating them. The length of the CDR3 is 16 residues. Per the germline V gene, CDR1 is SGDLS and CDR2 is YYNGEE. CDR3 loop: CASSATRQPSSYEQYF. CDR3 DNA: TGTGCCAGCAGCGCGACTAGACAGCCTTCCTCCTACGAGCAGTACTTC.

The rearrangement uses TRBV5-4 and TRBJ1-1; TRBD1 matches 9 bases. The germline V gene encodes CDR1 SGHNT and CDR2 YYREEE (reference sequence). J gave up 0 bases and V 5 bases, and 5 bases lay outside the gene matches. CDR3 length equals 15 residues. The chain's CDR3 is CASRPGQGMNTEAFF. DNA for the CDR3: TGTGCCAGCAGGCCAGGACAGGGGATGAACACTGAAGCTTTCTTT. Combining the CDR3 with reference TRBV5-4 and TRBJ1-1 gives the whole variable domain ETGVTQSPTHLIKTRGQQVTLRCSSQSGHNTVSWYQQALGQGPQFIFQYYREEENGRGNFPPRFSGLQFPNYSSELNVNALELDDSALYLCASRPGQGMNTEAFFGQGTRLTVV.

The CDR3 DNA is TGTGCCAGTAACACAGGGGGATCGCAGCCCCAGCATTTT. The encoded protein is CASNTGGSQPQHF. The genes are TRBV28 and TRBJ1-5, with TRBD1 matching over 8 bases. Germline lookup yields CDR1 MDHEN and CDR2 SYDVKM. The trim removed 9 bases at V and 7 bases at J, leaving 8 bases unmatched. This CDR3 comprises 13 residues.

This clone appeared a few times. The same CDR3 arises from other DNA sequences in this sample as well. The chain joins TRBV27 to TRBJ1-5, with D unclear. The V end lost 3 bases, the J end lost 6 bases, and 12 bases lay between the germline ends. Germline-derived CDR1 and CDR2 are MNHEY and SMNVEV (reference sequence). This CDR3 has 14 residues. CDR3 loop: CASSFSGFGQPQHF. The CDR3, as DNA: TGTGCCAGCAGTTTCTCGGGTTTTGGTCAGCCCCAGCATTTT.

This chain connects TRBV4-1 to TRBJ2-1, with unresolved D. CDR3 size: 16 residues. The germline V gene encodes CDR1 MGHRA and CDR2 YSYEKL. Trimming cost V 0 bases and J 4 bases, with 13 bases left between them. CDR3 sequence reads: CASSQDIALTYNEQFF. CDR3 DNA: TGCGCCAGCAGCCAAGATATAGCCCTAACGTACAATGAGCAGTTCTTC.

This rearrangement joins TRBV6-6 to TRBJ2-7, with 10 bases lining up with TRBD1. CDR3 size: 14 residues. In germline, CDR1 is MNHNY, CDR2 SVGAGI (reference sequence). J was trimmed by 7 bases and V by 0 bases; bases with no gene match: 3. CDR3 in DNA: TGTGCCAGCAGTTACTCGACAGGGGGCGTGGAGCAGTACTTC. Translation: CASSYSTGGVEQYF.

CDR3 residues: CASSKGDSGTQYF. CDR3 nucleotide sequence: TGTGCCAGCAGTAAAGGGGACTCGGGGACCCAGTACTTC. The chain recombines TRBV11-3 with TRBJ2-5; tentative D call: TRBD2 (6 bases). Trimming left V 6 bases short and J 7 bases short, with 15 bases between. This CDR3 has 13 residues. Germline V CDR1 and CDR2: SGHNT, YENEEA.

V and J are TRBV13 and TRBJ2-7; TRBD2 matches 7 bases. V trimming: 2 bases; J trimming: 1 base; junction bases outside the gene matches: 2. There are 14 residues in the CDR3. Germline assignment: CDR1 PRHDT and CDR2 FYEKMQ (reference sequence). CDR3: CASSLRRESYEQYF. The CDR3 DNA is TGTGCCAGCAGCTTACGGCGGGAGTCCTACGAGCAGTACTTC.

The chain has TRBV14 and TRBJ1-3; 8 nucleotides agree with TRBD1. CDR1 is SGHDN, CDR2 FVKESK, per germline. CDR3 size: 18 residues. The V gene end was trimmed by 1 base and the J gene end by 0 bases; junction bases not matched to a gene: 8. The CDR3 spells CASSQGPGQVFSGNTIYF. The CDR3 DNA is TGTGCCAGCAGCCAAGGTCCGGGACAGGTTTTCTCTGGAAACACCATATATTTT.

The chain links TRBV7-3 to TRBJ2-7, with TRBD1 matching 7 bases. Germline values: CDR1 SGHTA, CDR2 FQGTGA. J was trimmed by 5 bases and V by 5 bases; bases with no gene match: 6. This CDR3 contains 13 residues. CDR3 DNA: TGTGCCAGCAGCACCAGGGGGAAAGACGAGCAGTACTTC. This gives the protein CASSTRGKDEQYF.

Worth noting for this clone: Other DNA sequences of this sample code for an identical CDR3. The rearrangement links TRBV19 to TRBJ2-7; 14 bases are a match to TRBD2. The CDR3 consists of 14 residues. The germline V gene encodes CDR1 LNHDA and CDR2 SQIVND (reference sequence). Unmatched junction bases numbered 3, after V lost 6 bases and J lost 5 bases. This CDR3 is CASSKGLAGDEQYF. The DNA for the CDR3 is TGTGCCAGTAGCAAGGGACTAGCGGGAGACGAGCAGTACTTC.

The V and J genes are TRBV28 and TRBJ1-4; D unresolved. Germline V gene sequence: CDR1 MDHEN, CDR2 SYDVKM. This CDR3 is 12 amino acids long. V lost 5 bases and J lost 16, with 17 bases in between. CDR3 coding DNA: TGTGCCAGCAGTATTCCCGGGAAGGGTCCGTTTTTT. This translates into CASSIPGKGPFF.

The chain joins TRBV29-1 to TRBJ1-4, with 8 nucleotides matching TRBD1. V lost 5 bases and J lost 8; bases outside the gene matches: 10. The CDR3 totals 14 residues. Germline V gene sequence: CDR1 SQVTM, CDR2 ANQGSEA. The CDR3: CSVPGGGQGEKLFF. The CDR3 region has the DNA TGCAGCGTTCCCGGGGGTGGACAGGGAGAAAAACTGTTTTTT.

This chain joins TRBV29-1 and TRBJ2-4; TRBD2 matches at 10 bases. Trimming at V came to 6 bases and at J to 3 bases, leaving 5 bases not matched to a gene. Germline V lookup: CDR1 SQVTM, CDR2 ANQGSEA. The CDR3 contains 14 residues. The CDR3 DNA follows: TGCAGCGTACTAGCGGGATGGGTCAAAAACATTCAGTACTTC. As protein: CSVLAGWVKNIQYF.

The chain carries TRBV24-1 and TRBJ2-7; D is possibly TRBD1 (6 bases). The CDR3 is 14 amino acids. CDR1 and CDR2 from the germline V gene are KGHDR and SFDVKD. V was trimmed by 2 bases and J by 5 bases, leaving 12 bases between them. CDR3 sequence reads: CATSDYGTTNEQYF. The CDR3 coding sequence is TGTGCCACCAGTGATTACGGGACAACGAACGAGCAGTACTTC.

This chain joins TRBV2 and TRBJ2-7; weak D call: TRBD2 (5 bases). The CDR3 length is 13 residues. V was cut by 3 bases and J by 7 bases, with 13 bases left in between. Germline loops: CDR1 SNHLY, CDR2 FYNNEI. CDR3 amino acids: CASSDERAGEQYF. The CDR3 DNA reads TGTGCCAGCAGTGACGAGAGGGCCGGAGAGCAGTACTTC.

V gene TRBV5-1 combines with J gene TRBJ1-4; D gene unclear. In germline, CDR1 is SGHRS, CDR2 YFSETQ. Trimming stripped 2 bases from V and 4 bases from J, with 9 bases between. The CDR3 totals 14 residues. The CDR3 reads CASSLTAVNEKLFF. CDR3 nucleotide sequence: TGCGCCAGCAGCTTAACAGCGGTTAATGAAAAACTGTTTTTT.

This chain joins TRBV3-1 (or the pseudogene TRBV3-2) and TRBJ2-1; D remains unclear. The CDR3 loop spans 16 amino acids. Trimming shortened V by 0 bases and J by 0 bases, and 9 bases separated the two germline ends. CDR1 and CDR2 (germline): LGHDT, YNNKEL (reference sequence). This chain's CDR3 is CASSQDWAFSYNEQFF. In DNA, the CDR3 is TGTGCCAGCAGCCAAGATTGGGCATTCTCCTACAATGAGCAGTTCTTC.

This clone turned up a few times. V and J are TRBV3-1 (or the pseudogene TRBV3-2) and TRBJ1-2; TRBD1 agrees at 7 bases. Trimming cost V 4 bases and J 5 bases; bases outside gene matches: 4. The CDR3 spans 13 residues. Per the germline V gene, CDR1 is LGHDT and CDR2 is YNNKEL (reference sequence). This CDR3 is CASSPGGRYGYTF. The CDR3 bases are TGTGCCAGCAGCCCAGGGGGGAGGTATGGCTACACCTTC.